These 17 T cell receptor beta chains came from one sample sequenced in a study of blood T cell repertoires in COVID-19. Only in-frame clones appear in the TCRdb table, and some are missing; sequencing was by immunoSEQ multiplex PCR. The data show under 300,000 clones, about 83% seen once. Specimen: peripheral blood. Receptors originate from a woman aged 40 to 50 who had recovered from COVID-19.

The rearrangement uses TRBV18 and TRBJ1-4, with 9 bases lining up with TRBD1. This CDR3 region has 14 residues. The V and J ends lost 6 bases and 7 bases, in that order; junction bases with no gene match: 6. CDR1 KGHSH and CDR2 LQKENI come from the germline V gene. The CDR3 region has the DNA TGTGCCAGCTCGGCCGGGACAGGGCGTGAAAAACTGTTTTTT. Translation: CASSAGTGREKLFF.

V gene TRBV30 combines with J gene TRBJ1-1, with D maybe TRBD1 (5 bases). Germline V gene lookup returns CDR1 GTSNPN and CDR2 SVGIG (reference sequence). V shed 4 bases and J shed 11 bases, with 17 bases lying between them. The CDR3 is made up of 12 amino acids. In nucleotides, the CDR3 is TGTGCCTGGATGGGACTCTTCGACCGGGCTTTCTTT. It specifies CAWMGLFDRAFF. The whole variable domain, filled in from reference TRBV30 and TRBJ1-1, reads SQTIHQWPATLVQPVGSPLSLECTVEGTSNPNLYWYRQAAGRGLQLLFYSVGIGQISSEVPQNLSASRPQDRQFILSSKKLLLSDSGFYLCAWMGLFDRAFFGQGTRLTVV.

The rearrangement uses TRBV6-6 and TRBJ2-7, with D possibly being TRBD2 (7 bases). The CDR3 is 11 amino acids. V lost 11 bases and J 4 bases, leaving 12 bases between the germline ends. CDR1 MNHNY and CDR2 SVGAGI come from the germline V gene (reference sequence). In DNA form, the CDR3 reads TGTGCCGGAGGGGGAGGGTACGAGCAGTACTTC. It specifies CAGGGGYEQYF.

This sequence joins TRBV7-8 and TRBJ2-2, with TRBD1 as a possible D gene (6 bases). This CDR3 spans 15 amino acids. CDR1 SGHVS and CDR2 FQNEAQ come from the germline V gene. The V end lost 6 bases, the J end lost 6 bases, and 17 bases lay between the germline ends. This CDR3 is CASRYRVGMAGELFF. The DNA of the CDR3 is TGTGCCAGCAGGTACAGGGTCGGGATGGCCGGGGAGCTGTTTTTT.

The rearrangement uses TRBV19 and TRBJ1-5; D is unresolved. This CDR3 region has 14 residues. Trimming left V 3 bases short and J 7 bases short, with 13 bases between. CDR1 LNHDA and CDR2 SQIVND come from the germline V gene (reference sequence). DNA of the CDR3: TGTGCCAGTAGTATTCTTCGGGGAGGCCAGCCCCAGCATTTT. Translated, it gives CASSILRGGQPQHF.

This sequence joins TRBV4-2 and TRBJ1-5; the D is unclear. Germline values: CDR1 LGHNA, CDR2 YNFKEQ. CDR3 length: 13 amino acids. Deletions cut 0 bases from V and 10 bases from J, with 10 bases between. CDR3 residues: CASSQDLKTPQHF. The CDR3 nucleotides read TGTGCCAGCAGCCAAGATTTGAAAACTCCCCAGCATTTT.

The gene calls are TRBV6-1 and TRBJ2-1; TRBD2 matches 8 bases. Germline CDR1 reads MNHNS; CDR2 reads SASEGT. CDR3 size: 16 residues. After removal of 2 bases from V and 7 bases from J, the junction contained 10 bases not matched to a gene. CDR3 region: CASSERGGRGRNEQFF. As DNA, the CDR3 is TGTGCCAGCAGTGAACGGGGGGGGCGAGGAAGGAATGAGCAGTTCTTC.

The chain uses TRBV19 and TRBJ1-6; 11 nucleotides align to TRBD1. The ends lost 2 bases at V and 7 bases at J; junction bases unmatched: 10. This CDR3 has 18 amino acids. Germline V gene sequence: CDR1 LNHDA, CDR2 SQIVND (reference sequence). CDR3 sequence reads: CASSIRSGTGGSNSPLHF. Here the CDR3 DNA reads TGTGCCAGTAGTATAAGGTCCGGGACAGGGGGTTCCAATTCACCCCTCCACTTT.

This rearrangement joins TRBV4-1 to TRBJ2-5; unclear D gene. The V end was cut by 3 bases, the J end by 4 bases, with 12 bases between. The germline CDR1 and CDR2 sequences are MGHRA and YSYEKL. CDR3 length: 14 residues. The CDR3: CASSQISYRETQYF. DNA for the CDR3: TGCGCCAGCAGCCAGATTTCCTACCGAGAGACCCAGTACTTC.

This clone came up a few times. The chain links TRBV5-1 to TRBJ1-1; 10 bases are shared with TRBD1. Germline assignment: CDR1 SGHRS and CDR2 YFSETQ. The CDR3 is 15 amino acids. The V and J ends lost 4 bases and 0 bases, in that order; junction bases with no gene match: 3. The chain's CDR3 is CASSDGTGVNTEAFF. The CDR3 DNA sequence: TGCGCCAGCAGCGACGGGACAGGGGTGAACACTGAAGCTTTCTTT.

This chain links TRBV10-3 with TRBJ1-3, with a possible D match to TRBD1 (6 bases). V was shortened by 6 bases and J by 1 base, with 13 bases between the two germline ends. The CDR3 is made up of 15 amino acids. The germline V gene has CDR1 ENHRY and CDR2 SYGVKD. Here the CDR3 DNA reads TGTGCCATCAGCGATCGGACAGCTTCTGGAAACACCATATATTTT. Translating gives CAISDRTASGNTIYF.

The table lists this clone with a few counts. J is TRBJ2-1 and V is TRBV4-2; 8 bases align to TRBD2. Germline V gene sequence: CDR1 LGHNA, CDR2 YNFKEQ. The CDR3 loop spans 14 amino acids. V trimming: 11 bases; J trimming: 8 bases; junction bases outside the gene matches: 14. The chain's CDR3 is CAGGAVAGTDEQFF. The CDR3 region has the DNA TGTGCCGGGGGCGCGGTAGCGGGGACCGATGAGCAGTTCTTC.

The V gene is TRBV4-2, the J gene TRBJ2-3; D gene uncertain. Germline assignment: CDR1 LGHNA and CDR2 YNFKEQ. This CDR3 is built from 12 residues. Trimming left V 5 bases short and J 6 bases short, with 9 bases between. The CDR3 reads CASSSSGDTQYF. CDR3 nucleotide sequence: TGTGCCAGCAGCTCTAGTGGGGATACGCAGTATTTT.

The V gene is TRBV28, the J gene TRBJ1-1, with a weak D call TRBD1 (5 bases). This CDR3 is built from 14 residues. CDR1 is MDHEN and CDR2 is SYDVKM in the germline V gene. V dropped 8 bases and J dropped 3 bases, with 16 bases sitting between them. The DNA for the CDR3 is TGTGCCAGCCAGGGTGGCGGAAGGGACACTGAAGCTTTCTTT. Translated: CASQGGGRDTEAFF.

This clone was seen only once. The chain uses TRBV5-1 and TRBJ2-1; 7 bases agree with TRBD2. Germline-derived CDR1 and CDR2 are SGHRS and YFSETQ. Trimming at V came to 2 bases and at J to 2 bases, leaving 7 bases not matched to a gene. CDR3 length equals 16 residues. CDR3 nucleotide sequence: TGCGCCAGCAGCTTAAGTGGGGGAGGGGCCTACAATGAGCAGTTCTTC. It yields the protein CASSLSGGGAYNEQFF.

J is TRBJ1-3 and V is TRBV7-9, with D maybe TRBD1 (5 bases). The ends were cut back, 5 bases at V and 3 bases at J, with 14 bases in the middle. The germline V gene encodes CDR1 SEHNR and CDR2 FQNEAQ (reference sequence). The CDR3 loop spans 15 amino acids. The CDR3 bases are TGTGCCAGCAGCCCCCAGGGAGGGTATGGAAACACCATATATTTT. Its protein is CASSPQGGYGNTIYF.

The chain recombines TRBV5-1 with TRBJ1-4, with TRBD1 as a possible D gene (6 bases). Trimming stripped 0 bases from V and 3 bases from J, with 9 bases between. The V gene's germline CDR1 is SGHRS and CDR2 YFSETQ. This CDR3 contains 15 residues. This CDR3 is CASSLEAGANEKLFF. In nucleotides, the CDR3 is TGCGCCAGCAGCTTGGAGGCAGGGGCTAATGAAAAACTGTTTTTT.